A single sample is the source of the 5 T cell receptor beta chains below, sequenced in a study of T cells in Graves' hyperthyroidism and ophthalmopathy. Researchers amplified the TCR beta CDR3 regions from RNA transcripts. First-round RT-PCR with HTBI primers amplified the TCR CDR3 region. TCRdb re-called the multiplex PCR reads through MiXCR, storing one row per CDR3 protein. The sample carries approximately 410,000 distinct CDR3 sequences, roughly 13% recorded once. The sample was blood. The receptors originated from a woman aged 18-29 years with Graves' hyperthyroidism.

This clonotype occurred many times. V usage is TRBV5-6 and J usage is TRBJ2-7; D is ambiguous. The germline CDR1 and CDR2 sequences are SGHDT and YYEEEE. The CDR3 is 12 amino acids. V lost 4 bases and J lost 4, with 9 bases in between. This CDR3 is CASSRELYEQYF. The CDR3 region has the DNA TGTGCCAGCAGCCGAGAGCTGTACGAGCAGTACTTC.

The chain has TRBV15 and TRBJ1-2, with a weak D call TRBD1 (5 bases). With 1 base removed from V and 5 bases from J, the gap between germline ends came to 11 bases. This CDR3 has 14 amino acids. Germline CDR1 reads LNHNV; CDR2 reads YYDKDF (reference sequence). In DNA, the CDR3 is TGTGCCACCAGCAGAGGACAGTCCCCATATGGCTACACCTTC. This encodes CATSRGQSPYGYTF. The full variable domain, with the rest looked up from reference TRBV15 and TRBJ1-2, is DAMVIQNPRYQVTQFGKPVTLSCSQTLNHNVMYWYQQKSSQAPKLLFHYYDKDFNNEADTPDNFQSRRPNTSFCFLDIRSPGLGDTAMYLCATSRGQSPYGYTFGSGTRLTVV.

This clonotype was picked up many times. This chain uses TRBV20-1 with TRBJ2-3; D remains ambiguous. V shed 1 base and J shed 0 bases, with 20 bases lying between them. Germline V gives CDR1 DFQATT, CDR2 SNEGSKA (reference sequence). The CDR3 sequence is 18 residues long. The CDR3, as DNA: TGCAGTGCTAGAGCCTCCTCTCTTCCGGGCACTAGCACAGATACGCAGTATTTT. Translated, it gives CSARASSLPGTSTDTQYF.

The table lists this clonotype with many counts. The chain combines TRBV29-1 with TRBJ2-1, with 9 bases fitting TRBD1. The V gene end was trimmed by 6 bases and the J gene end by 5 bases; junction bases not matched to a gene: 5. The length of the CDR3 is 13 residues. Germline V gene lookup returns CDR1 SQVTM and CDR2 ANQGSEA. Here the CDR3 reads CSVEDRGHNEQFF. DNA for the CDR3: TGCAGCGTAGAGGACAGGGGACACAATGAGCAGTTCTTC.

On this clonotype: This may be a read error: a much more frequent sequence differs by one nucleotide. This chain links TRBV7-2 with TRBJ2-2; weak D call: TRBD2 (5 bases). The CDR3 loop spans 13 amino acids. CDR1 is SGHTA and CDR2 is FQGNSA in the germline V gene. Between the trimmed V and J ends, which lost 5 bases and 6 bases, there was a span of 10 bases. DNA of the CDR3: TGTGCCAGCAGCCGGGAAAAGGCCGGGGAGCTGTTTTTT. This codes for CASSREKAGELFF.